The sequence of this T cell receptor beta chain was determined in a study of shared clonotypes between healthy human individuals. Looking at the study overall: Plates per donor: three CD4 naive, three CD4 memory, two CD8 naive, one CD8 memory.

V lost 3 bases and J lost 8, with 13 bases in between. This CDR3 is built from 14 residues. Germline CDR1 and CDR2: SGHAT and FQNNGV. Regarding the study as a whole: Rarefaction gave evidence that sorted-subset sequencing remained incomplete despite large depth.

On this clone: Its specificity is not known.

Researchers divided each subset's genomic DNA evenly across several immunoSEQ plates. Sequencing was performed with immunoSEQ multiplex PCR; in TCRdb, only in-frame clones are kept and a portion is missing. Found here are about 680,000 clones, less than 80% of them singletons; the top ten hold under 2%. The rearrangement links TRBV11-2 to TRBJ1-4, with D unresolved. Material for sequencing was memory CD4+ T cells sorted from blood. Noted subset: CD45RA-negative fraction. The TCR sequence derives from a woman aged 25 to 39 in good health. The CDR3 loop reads CASSFGSSREKLFF. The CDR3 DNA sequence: TGTGCCAGCAGCTTTGGGTCCTCTAGAGAAAAACTGTTTTTT.